This TCR beta chain was sequenced during a study of T cell repertoires in cytomegalovirus infection. Study-wide points: In two of eight donors, the top clonotype was HLA-C-restricted CMV-specific.

Germline V CDR1 and CDR2: SGHTA, FQGNSA. The CDR3 has 14 residues. Deletions cut 1 base from V and 5 bases from J, with 9 bases between. TCRdb re-analysed the reads in MiXCR, keeping a single row per CDR3 protein. Of around 260,000 distinct CDR3 sequences listed, roughly 24% are singletons. This clonotype showed up just a few times. Its target is unknown. Input material: PBMCs. The TCR comes from a human donor in good health (CMV status not recorded). Some clones in this sample may be carry-over from other donors' samples. The gene calls are TRBV7-2 and TRBJ1-5; D gene ambiguous. The CDR3 region is CASSLGTWDQPQHF. The CDR3 DNA sequence: TGTGCCAGCAGCTTAGGAACTTGGGATCAGCCCCAGCATTTT.